This T cell receptor beta chain was observed in a study of T cells in Graves' hyperthyroidism and ophthalmopathy. Study overall: Initial diagnosis, before any treatment, was when peripheral blood was collected. Regarding the study as a whole: Blood shared most expanded thyroid clonotypes above 0.001.

There were TCR beta CDR3 regions amplified from RNA transcripts. With the HTBI primer set, the TCR CDR3 went through a first round of RT-PCR. One entry per CDR3 protein, called by TCRdb with MiXCR from the multiplex PCR reads. The data hold some 490,000 distinct CDR3 sequences, with approximately 23% observed a single time. This clonotype has only a few counts. Its specificity is unknown. This receptor was obtained from a woman aged 65 to 85 with Graves' ophthalmopathy. Specimen: blood.

This CDR3 reads CATSRDAEQYTDTQYF. CDR3 sequence (DNA): TGTGCCACCAGCAGAGATGCGGAACAGTACACAGATACGCAGTATTTT. This rearrangement joins TRBV15 to TRBJ2-3, with no clear D. Trimming pared 0 bases from V and 2 bases from J, leaving 12 bases between. The CDR3 extends over 16 amino acids. Germline V lookup: CDR1 LNHNV, CDR2 YYDKDF (reference sequence).